A selection of T cell receptor beta chains follows, all from one sample in a study of OX40 agonist ivuxolimab in advanced cancers. The table came from immunoSEQ multiplex PCR; TCRdb's copy has only in-frame clones and leaves some out. Of roughly 26,000 clones listed, approximately 80% are singletons. The source was CD4+ or CD8+ T cells sorted from blood, collected in a trial of the OX40 agonist ivuxolimab. These receptors all come from an adult with an advanced solid tumor such as melanoma, head and neck, liver or kidney cancer. CDR3s include the opening cysteine and the closing phenylalanine or tryptophan. The order of the fields is CDR3 DNA, CDR3 protein, V gene, J gene, clone size, D gene. D genes are given only for firm matches. Where a row states a size, it is once, few, many or the class of an expanded clone; other rows omit it.

TGTGCCACGCGGGGGGGCCTTAGCACAGATACGCAGTATTTT	CATRGGLSTDTQYF	TRBV5-4	TRBJ2-3	.	TRBD2
TGTGCCAGCAGGTGGGACAGGGCCACTGAAGCTTTCTTT	CASRWDRATEAFF	TRBV28	TRBJ1-1	.	TRBD1
TGTGCCAGCTCTCGAAAGGGGGGGCTCATAAATGAGCAGTTCTTC	CASSRKGGLINEQFF	TRBV11-2	TRBJ2-1	few	.
TGTGCCAGCTCTCCCCGGGACAGGGGGACTCGGGCCGAGCAGTACTTC	CASSPRDRGTRAEQYF	TRBV18	TRBJ2-7	.	TRBD1
TGTGCCAGCAGCTTAGCTCGTGTCGTATCTAGCACAGATACGCAGTATTTT	CASSLARVVSSTDTQYF	TRBV7-2	TRBJ2-3	.	.
TGCGCCAGCAGCTTTCAGGATGGGGGGTACACTGAAGCTTTCTTT	CASSFQDGGYTEAFF	TRBV5-1	TRBJ1-1	.	.
TGTGCCAGCTTAATTTTGGATACGCAGTATTTT	CASLILDTQYF	TRBV6-6	TRBJ2-3	.	.
TGTGCCAGCAGTGTGTGGAAAGTTAGGCAGTTCTTC	CASSVWKVRQFF	TRBV6-1	TRBJ2-1	few	.
TGTGCCAGCACCACACCGGTGGGGGGGCGCGCGGAGACCCAGTACTTC	CASTTPVGGRAETQYF	TRBV28	TRBJ2-5	.	.
TGTGCCAGCAGTGTTGCGGGGGGGGCCCTCCAAGAGACCCAGTACTTC	CASSVAGGALQETQYF	TRBV6-1	TRBJ2-5	.	TRBD2
TGTGCCAGCAGCCCTGGGCAGGGTGCGTTCACCGGGGAGCTGTTTTTT	CASSPGQGAFTGELFF	TRBV7-9	TRBJ2-2	.	.
TGCAGTGTGGGACTGATCTATGGCTACACCTTC	CSVGLIYGYTF	TRBV20-1	TRBJ1-2	.	.
TGTGCTAGTGTGGGGCCGAGGATGGTGTCGAACACTGAAGCTTTCTTT	CASVGPRMVSNTEAFF	TRBV12-5	TRBJ1-1	.	.
TGTGCCAGCAGCGAAACAGGGGGGGAGCAGTACTTC	CASSETGGEQYF	TRBV21-1	TRBJ2-7	.	.
TGTGCCAGCTCGCGAATCAATTATCGAGAACCCCTCCACTTT	CASSRINYREPLHF	TRBV18	TRBJ1-6	.	.
TGTGCCAGCAGCTTATATCGACAGCCTAACTATGGCTACACCTTC	CASSLYRQPNYGYTF	TRBV7-2	TRBJ1-2	.	.
TGCGCCAGCAGCTTGGAGCCAGGGCCCACTGAAGCTTTCTTT	CASSLEPGPTEAFF	TRBV5-1	TRBJ1-1	once	.
TGTGCCAGCAGTTGGACAGATTCCTATGGCTACACCTTC	CASSWTDSYGYTF	TRBV6-6	TRBJ1-2	.	.
TGTGCCACGTCAGACAGGGTTAATGAAAAACTGTTTTTT	CATSDRVNEKLFF	TRBV5-4	TRBJ1-4	few	TRBD1
TGTGCCAGCAGCTTTCTCCCGCGAGAGACCCAGTACTTC	CASSFLPRETQYF	TRBV7-2	TRBJ2-5	.	.
TGTGCCAGCAGTGAGAGGCAGGGGCTGGCCGGGGAGCTGTTTTTT	CASSERQGLAGELFF	TRBV2	TRBJ2-2	.	.
TGTGCCAGCAGTTTTACTATCCCGGGACAGGGAGGGTATGGCTACACCTTC	CASSFTIPGQGGYGYTF	TRBV11-2	TRBJ1-2	.	TRBD1
TGTGCCAGCAGAAGACAGGGCCTAAATTCACCCCTCCACTTT	CASRRQGLNSPLHF	TRBV2	TRBJ1-6	.	TRBD1
TGTGCCAGCAGTGTCCCAGGGAAGGGAACCGGGGAGCTGTTTTTT	CASSVPGKGTGELFF	TRBV6-1	TRBJ2-2	.	.
TGTGCCAGCAGCGAAGCGGGGGTAAGCACAGATACGCAGTATTTT	CASSEAGVSTDTQYF	TRBV9	TRBJ2-3	once	TRBD2
TGTGCCTCAAAGCGGGGACTAGCGGGGGGTGCTAGCACAGATACGCAGTATTTT	CASKRGLAGGASTDTQYF	TRBV2	TRBJ2-3	few	TRBD2
TGTGCCAGCGGTTTAGGGGTGATCTCTGGGGCCAACGTCCTGACTTTC	CASGLGVISGANVLTF	TRBV21-1	TRBJ2-6	.	.
TGTGCCAGCAGTTCTGTCCCCCGACAGGGGGAAGCTTTCTTT	CASSSVPRQGEAFF	TRBV7-2	TRBJ1-1	.	TRBD1
TGTGCCAGCCACCTGGGCAGGGGTATCTCCTACGAGCAGTACTTC	CASHLGRGISYEQYF	TRBV6-5	TRBJ2-7	.	.